This TCR beta chain was obtained from a study of OX40 agonist ivuxolimab in advanced cancers. Study context: At doses from 0.01 to 10 mg/kg, patients were given intravenous ivuxolimab every 2 weeks. General observations from the study: Which antigen the expanded peripheral T cells recognized is unknown.

Assay: immunoSEQ multiplex PCR; the TCRdb copy retains only in-frame clones and omits some. The table lists approximately 63,000 clones, more than 80% of them singletons. As to this clone: Its antigen is currently unknown.

At cycle 4 day 1, cycle 7 day 1, and baseline, blood was sampled. Trimming removed 0 bases from V and 8 bases from J, with 11 bases in between. CDR1 is SNHLY and CDR2 is FYNNEI in the germline V gene. The CDR3 extends over 15 amino acids. Sequencing was performed on CD4+ or CD8+ T cells sorted from blood, taken in a trial of the OX40 agonist ivuxolimab. This rearrangement joins TRBV2 to TRBJ1-6, with unresolved D. The clonotype comes from an adult with an advanced solid tumor such as melanoma, head and neck, liver or kidney cancer. This chain's CDR3 is CASSEALYGDSPLHF. The CDR3 DNA sequence: TGTGCCAGCAGTGAAGCGCTTTACGGGGATTCACCCCTCCACTTT.